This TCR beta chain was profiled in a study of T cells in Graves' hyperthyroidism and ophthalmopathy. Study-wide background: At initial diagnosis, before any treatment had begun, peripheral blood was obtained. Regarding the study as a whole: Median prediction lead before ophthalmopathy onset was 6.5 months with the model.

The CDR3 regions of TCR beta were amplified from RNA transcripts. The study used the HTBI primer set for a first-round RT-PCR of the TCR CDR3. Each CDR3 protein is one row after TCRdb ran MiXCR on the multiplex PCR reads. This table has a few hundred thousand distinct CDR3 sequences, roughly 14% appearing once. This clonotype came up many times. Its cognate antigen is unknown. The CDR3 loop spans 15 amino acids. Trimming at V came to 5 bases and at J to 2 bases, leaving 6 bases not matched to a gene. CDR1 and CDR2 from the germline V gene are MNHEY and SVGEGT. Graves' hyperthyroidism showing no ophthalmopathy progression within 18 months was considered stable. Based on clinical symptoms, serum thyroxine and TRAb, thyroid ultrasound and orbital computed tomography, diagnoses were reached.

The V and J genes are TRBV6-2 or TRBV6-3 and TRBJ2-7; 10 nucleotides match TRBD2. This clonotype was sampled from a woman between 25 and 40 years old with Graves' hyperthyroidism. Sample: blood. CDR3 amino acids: CASSLGLAATYEQYF. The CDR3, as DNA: TGTGCCAGCAGTCTCGGACTAGCGGCCACCTACGAGCAGTACTTC.